The 18 T cell receptor beta chains below come from one sample, sequenced in a study of T cell responses to AZD1222 COVID-19 vaccine. Assay: immunoSEQ multiplex PCR; the TCRdb copy retains only in-frame clones and omits some. The profile shows 90,000 to 150,000 clones, more than 75% of them singletons. The sample consisted of peripheral blood, taken 28 days after the second AZD1222 dose. These receptors originate from an adult who received the AZD1222 COVID-19 vaccine.

This chain joins TRBV7-9 and TRBJ1-1; D may be TRBD1 (6 bases). V gave up 7 bases and J gave up 1 base, with 13 bases separating them. The germline CDR1 and CDR2 sequences are SEHNR and FQNEAQ (reference sequence). This CDR3 region has 14 residues. CDR3 loop: CASTQQTGNTEAFF. DNA for the CDR3: TGTGCCAGCACCCAACAGACAGGGAACACTGAAGCTTTCTTT.

The V call is TRBV19, the J call TRBJ1-2, with TRBD1 matching 9 bases. V was pared by 1 base and J by 4 bases, with 4 bases of the junction left unmatched. Germline V gene data show CDR1 as LNHDA and CDR2 as SQIVND (reference sequence). This CDR3 has 15 amino acids. CDR3 region: CASSIGQGDGYGYTF. The CDR3 coding sequence is TGTGCCAGTAGTATAGGACAGGGGGATGGCTATGGCTACACCTTC.

This clone was detected once. The J gene is TRBJ2-7, the V gene TRBV20-1; D ambiguous. The CDR3 sequence is 11 residues long. The germline V gene encodes CDR1 DFQATT and CDR2 SNEGSKA (reference sequence). V dropped 4 bases and J dropped 4 bases, with 8 bases sitting between them. Here the CDR3 reads CSATPQYEQYF. The CDR3 nucleotides read TGCAGTGCTACACCACAATACGAGCAGTACTTC.

The V and J genes are TRBV7-8 and TRBJ1-6, with D possibly being TRBD1 (5 bases). Trimming stripped 1 base from V and 9 bases from J, with 10 bases between. Germline V gene data show CDR1 as SGHVS and CDR2 as FQNEAQ. The CDR3 is 14 amino acids. The CDR3 protein is CASSLGQGGSPLHF. The CDR3 coding sequence is TGTGCCAGCAGCTTAGGGCAGGGAGGTTCACCCCTCCACTTT. The variable domain in full, with the rest retrieved from reference TRBV7-8 and TRBJ1-6, is GAGVSQSPRYKVAKRGQDVALRCDPISGHVSLFWYQQALGQGPEFLTYFQNEAQLDKSGLPSDRFFAERPEGSVSTLKIQRTQQEDSAVYLCASSLGQGGSPLHFGNGTRLTVT.

CDR3 protein: CAISPTGEDNEQFF. DNA for the CDR3: TGTGCCATCAGTCCGACAGGGGAGGACAATGAGCAGTTCTTC. V and J are TRBV10-3 and TRBJ2-1; 8 bases align to TRBD1. J lost 5 bases, V lost 5 bases, and 5 bases had no gene match. The CDR3 covers 14 residues. Germline CDR1 is ENHRY and CDR2 is SYGVKD.

This clone was seen once. The genes are TRBV12-3 or TRBV12-4 and TRBJ2-1; D not resolved. Deletions cut 4 bases from V and 2 bases from J, with 6 bases between. CDR3 length: 13 amino acids. CDR3 amino acids: CASSSGPYNEQFF. The DNA of the CDR3 is TGTGCCAGCAGTTCTGGGCCCTACAATGAGCAGTTCTTC.

This clone was detected only once. The V and J genes are TRBV30 and TRBJ1-5; D unclear. CDR1 and CDR2 (germline): GTSNPN, SVGIG (reference sequence). The CDR3 contains 13 residues. Trimming shortened V by 2 bases and J by 11 bases, and 16 bases separated the two germline ends. The CDR3 spells CAWSQTVMVAQHF. The CDR3 coding sequence is TGTGCCTGGAGTCAGACGGTCATGGTGGCCCAGCATTTT. Complete variable domain (other parts from reference TRBV30 and TRBJ1-5): SQTIHQWPATLVQPVGSPLSLECTVEGTSNPNLYWYRQAAGRGLQLLFYSVGIGQISSEVPQNLSASRPQDRQFILSSKKLLLSDSGFYLCAWSQTVMVAQHFGDGTRLSIL.

This clone appeared once. The rearrangement joins TRBV19 to TRBJ2-6, with 7 nucleotides matching TRBD1. V was clipped by 4 bases and J by 4 bases; unmatched bases: 7. CDR1 LNHDA and CDR2 SQIVND come from the germline V gene (reference sequence). This CDR3 contains 16 residues. For the CDR3, the DNA is TGTGCCAGTAGTACAAACAGGGGAAGGGGGGCCAACGTCCTGACTTTC. It translates to CASSTNRGRGANVLTF.

This sequence joins TRBV2 and TRBJ1-2; D possibly corresponds to TRBD1 (5 bases). CDR1 and CDR2 (germline): SNHLY, FYNNEI. Trimming took off 8 bases at V and 0 bases at J, with 13 bases between the two ends. The CDR3 has 14 residues. CDR3 nucleotide sequence: TGTGCCAGCTCTTGGGGGACCCCTAACTATGGCTACACCTTC. This codes for CASSWGTPNYGYTF.

This sequence joins TRBV27 and TRBJ1-3; 7 bases are shared with TRBD1. V lost 4 bases, J lost 0 bases, and 18 bases stayed unmatched. CDR1 is MNHEY, CDR2 SMNVEV, per germline (reference sequence). The CDR3 sequence is 20 residues long. CDR3 sequence: CASSSGGWTGTLHSGNTIYF. The CDR3 coding sequence is TGTGCCAGCAGTTCTGGGGGCTGGACAGGCACTCTACACTCTGGAAACACCATATATTTT.

The V call is TRBV4-3, the J call TRBJ1-6; the D is unclear. The CDR3 totals 17 residues. CDR1 is LGHNA and CDR2 is YSLEER in the germline V gene. The V gene lost 1 base and the J gene lost 5 bases, with 15 bases spanning the gap. CDR3 in amino acids: CASSQGLGISDNSPLHF. DNA of the CDR3: TGCGCCAGCAGCCAAGGGTTAGGTATCTCGGATAATTCACCCCTCCACTTT.

V gene TRBV19 combines with J gene TRBJ2-3; unclear D gene. The CDR3 has 14 residues. Germline V lookup: CDR1 LNHDA, CDR2 SQIVND (reference sequence). The V and J ends lost 3 bases and 0 bases respectively, with 7 bases between them. This chain's CDR3 is CASSITPSTDTQYF. Here the CDR3 DNA reads TGTGCCAGTAGTATTACCCCGAGCACAGATACGCAGTATTTT. Variable domain in full (rest from reference TRBV19 and TRBJ2-3): DGGITQSPKYLFRKEGQNVTLSCEQNLNHDAMYWYRQDPGQGLRLIYYSQIVNDFQKGDIAEGYSVSREKKESFPLTVTSAQKNPTAFYLCASSITPSTDTQYFGPGTRLTVL.

A single count supports this clone. V usage is TRBV6-5 and J usage is TRBJ1-1; perhaps TRBD1 as D (5 bases). Looked up from germline, CDR1 is MNHEY and CDR2 is SVGAGI. V was trimmed by 10 bases and J by 5 bases, leaving 17 bases between them. The CDR3 sequence is 13 residues long. The CDR3 loop is CAIRPQGRTEAFF. The CDR3 DNA is TGTGCCATACGTCCTCAGGGTCGGACTGAAGCTTTCTTT.

This chain uses TRBV7-2 with TRBJ1-5; D is ambiguous. This CDR3 region has 14 residues. Between the trimmed V and J ends, which lost 4 bases and 3 bases, there was a span of 10 bases. Germline CDR1 is SGHTA and CDR2 is FQGNSA. The CDR3 DNA sequence: TGTGCCAGCAGCTACGGACGAATCAATCAGCCCCAGCATTTT. Amino acids: CASSYGRINQPQHF.

The chain joins TRBV27 to TRBJ1-3; 8 nucleotides match TRBD1. The CDR3 extends over 15 amino acids. V was clipped by 5 bases and J by 0 bases; unmatched bases: 3. CDR1 is MNHEY and CDR2 is SMNVEV in the germline V gene (reference sequence). The CDR3 loop is CASSPTGGSGNTIYF. In DNA, the CDR3 is TGTGCCAGCAGTCCCACAGGGGGCTCTGGAAACACCATATATTTT.

The V and J genes are TRBV6-2 or TRBV6-3 and TRBJ2-7, with TRBD1 as a possible D gene (6 bases). The germline V gene has CDR1 MNHEY and CDR2 SVGEGT. The CDR3 runs 14 residues. Trimming took off 5 bases at V and 5 bases at J, with 16 bases between the two ends. The CDR3 loop is CASSTGPPRDEQYF. The CDR3 DNA sequence: TGTGCCAGCAGTACAGGGCCACCAAGGGACGAGCAGTACTTC.

The chain recombines TRBV19 with TRBJ2-1; TRBD1 agrees at 7 bases. The CDR3 runs to 16 residues. The J segment lost 8 bases and the V segment lost 4 bases, leaving 14 bases of the junction unmatched. The germline V gene encodes CDR1 LNHDA and CDR2 SQIVND (reference sequence). In DNA form, the CDR3 reads TGTGCCAGTAGTACCGGACAGGTACGGCTATGGGATGAGCAGTTCTTC. Translated, it gives CASSTGQVRLWDEQFF.

The genes are TRBV2 and TRBJ2-1; 9 bases line up with TRBD2. Per germline, CDR1 SNHLY and CDR2 FYNNEI. CDR3 length: 15 residues. Trimming at V came to 8 bases and at J to 5 bases, leaving 10 bases not matched to a gene. The chain's CDR3 is CASLDGSGGDNEQFF. The CDR3 DNA sequence: TGTGCCAGCCTCGATGGTAGCGGGGGAGACAATGAGCAGTTCTTC. The full variable domain, rest sourced from reference TRBV2 and TRBJ2-1, is EPEVTQTPSHQVTQMGQEVILRCVPISNHLYFYWYRQILGQKVEFLVSFYNNEISEKSEIFDDQFSVERPDGSNFTLKIRSTKLEDSAMYFCASLDGSGGDNEQFFGPGTRLTVL.